Presented here are 11 T cell receptor beta chains from one specimen sequenced in a study of cytomegalovirus exposure and HLA in healthy donors. The study ran its PCR with 60 Vbeta and 13 Jbeta primers. The repertoire was sequenced with immunoSEQ multiplex PCR; TCRdb's copy has only in-frame clones and lacks some. Seen here are fewer than 200,000 clones, 70% to 80% observed once, and the top ten hold 13% to 15%. The sequenced sample was PBMCs. Receptors were obtained from a woman in her twenties or thirties in good health and CMV-seropositive.

In this sample, this clone turned up a few times. V gene TRBV6-4 combines with J gene TRBJ2-3, with TRBD1 matching 9 bases. Trimming cost V 2 bases and J 4 bases; bases outside gene matches: 1. The length of the CDR3 is 14 residues. Germline V gene lookup returns CDR1 MRHNA and CDR2 SNTAGT. CDR3 nucleotide sequence: TGTGCCAGCAGTGACACAGGGGGCGCAGATACGCAGTATTTT. Translation: CASSDTGGADTQYF.

The chain employs TRBV10-3 and TRBJ2-1, with 11 bases that match TRBD1. Germline lookup yields CDR1 ENHRY and CDR2 SYGVKD. The CDR3 contains 13 residues. The CDR3 protein is CATRDRGINEQFF. CDR3 in DNA: TGTGCGACCCGGGACAGGGGGATTAATGAGCAGTTCTTC.

This chain links TRBV7-6 with TRBJ2-5, with 8 nucleotides matching TRBD1. The trim removed 6 bases at V and 3 bases at J, leaving 12 bases unmatched. The V gene's germline CDR1 is SGHVS and CDR2 FNYEAQ. The CDR3 loop spans 16 amino acids. The CDR3 DNA follows: TGTGCCAGCAGGCCAACCAGGGGGCAAAAAGAAGAGACCCAGTACTTC. Translating it yields CASRPTRGQKEETQYF.

This chain joins TRBV30 and TRBJ1-1; maybe TRBD1 (6 bases). The CDR3 is 15 amino acids. Germline CDR1 is GTSNPN and CDR2 is SVGIG (reference sequence). V lost 2 bases, J lost 1 base, and 14 bases lay in between. CDR3 loop: CAWSPWTAKNTEAFF. The CDR3 coding sequence is TGTGCCTGGAGTCCGTGGACAGCAAAGAACACTGAAGCTTTCTTT.

Here the CDR3 reads CASSISWSAGSYTF. CDR3 DNA: TGTGCCAGTAGTATTTCCTGGTCGGCGGGTAGCTACACCTTC. The chain is built from TRBV19 and TRBJ1-2, with D uncertain. Trimming took 3 bases from V and 9 from J, leaving 17 bases between them. The CDR3 length is 14 residues. Germline assignment: CDR1 LNHDA and CDR2 SQIVND (reference sequence).

The chain couples TRBV6-4 to TRBJ1-5, with 11 bases matching TRBD1. V shed 4 bases and J 4 bases; nucleotides not matched to a gene: 15. The CDR3 is 19 residues long. CDR1 is MRHNA, CDR2 SNTAGT, per germline. CDR3 sequence reads: CASSVRHPGTGGSNQPQHF. CDR3 sequence (DNA): TGTGCCAGCAGTGTACGACATCCCGGGACAGGGGGAAGTAATCAGCCCCAGCATTTT.

The chain recombines TRBV7-2 with TRBJ1-2, with D possibly being TRBD1 (5 bases). V lost 5 bases and J 6 bases, leaving 22 bases between the germline ends. This CDR3 region has 16 residues. Germline CDR1 reads SGHTA; CDR2 reads FQGNSA. The CDR3 DNA follows: TGTGCCAGCAGCACCCTGGGGGGGTTCGGTGGTGATGGCTACACCTTC. It encodes CASSTLGGFGGDGYTF.

The chain employs TRBV5-8 and TRBJ2-3; no definite D call. Deletions cut 4 bases from V and 1 base from J, with 25 bases between. There are 19 residues in the CDR3. Germline CDR1 SGHTS, CDR2 YDEGEE. In nucleotides, the CDR3 is TGTGCCAGCAGCCTCAGTCGATTCGAAAGCGTGGTGGGCACAGATACGCAGTATTTT. It encodes CASSLSRFESVVGTDTQYF.

The chain couples TRBV13 to TRBJ2-3; 7 bases map to TRBD2. The J segment lost 6 bases and the V segment lost 5 bases, leaving 11 bases of the junction unmatched. The CDR3 runs 15 residues. The germline CDR1 and CDR2 sequences are PRHDT and FYEKMQ (reference sequence). As DNA, the CDR3 is TGTGCCAGCAGCAAAACCACTACTAGCGCGGATACGCAGTATTTT. Its translation is CASSKTTTSADTQYF.

This rearrangement joins TRBV15 to TRBJ1-2; possible D gene TRBD1, 5 bases. Germline V gene data show CDR1 as LNHNV and CDR2 as YYDKDF (reference sequence). V was shortened by 8 bases and J by 5 bases, with 12 bases between the two germline ends. This CDR3 is built from 12 residues. The CDR3 DNA sequence: TGTGCCACCGGGGCCTCTGGATATGGCTACACCTTC. This gives the protein CATGASGYGYTF.

This clone was observed a few times. The V and J genes are TRBV7-2 and TRBJ1-2; tentatively, D is TRBD1 (5 bases). The CDR3 covers 15 residues. Germline V lookup: CDR1 SGHTA, CDR2 FQGNSA. Trimming took 3 bases from V and 8 from J, leaving 19 bases between them. The CDR3 reads CASSLNTGGVLGYTF. CDR3 nucleotides: TGTGCCAGCAGCTTGAACACAGGAGGGGTTTTAGGCTACACCTTC.